This T cell receptor beta chain was profiled in a study of regulatory T cells in long-lasting Graves disease. Notes on the study in general: Less diverse TCR repertoires were seen in persistent Graves' patients than in newly diagnosed ones. New patients shared 966 public clonotypes, and persistent patients shared more, with around 2,600.

Germline loops: CDR1 LGHDT, CDR2 YNNKEL (reference sequence). CDR3 length equals 16 residues. V lost 4 bases and J lost 4, with 19 bases in between. A remark on this clonotype: Its target is not known.

Sequencing libraries for TCR beta were prepared with iRepertoire HTBI primers and Arm-PCR of CDR3 regions. A single record per CDR3 protein comes from TCRdb applying MiXCR to the multiplex PCR reads. The profile shows hundreds of thousands of distinct CDR3 sequences, 15% to 20% of them singletons. As for time point: newly diagnosed GD, antithyroid drugs for less than 3 months. Scientists built the TCR library using RNA that was extracted from PBMCs. These data are also associated with another study on T cells in Graves' hyperthyroidism and ophthalmopathy. That study adds: By a 13 V-J model, ophthalmopathy was set apart from stable hyperthyroidism.

This clonotype originated in a woman aged 35-60 years with Graves disease. Sequences were derived from peripheral blood mononuclear cells (PBMCs), sampled at new diagnosis, from a patient treated with antithyroid drugs. The rearrangement joins TRBV3-1 to TRBJ1-1, with D tentatively TRBD1 (6 bases). The CDR3 protein is CASSLVHRAKGTEAFF. The CDR3 bases are TGTGCCAGCAGCCTCGTCCACAGGGCTAAAGGCACTGAAGCTTTCTTT. Full variable domain (outside the CDR3, taken from reference TRBV3-1 and TRBJ1-1): DTAVSQTPKYLVTQMGNDKSIKCEQNLGHDTMYWYKQDSKKFLKIMFSYNNKELIINETVPNRFSPKSPDKAHLNLHINSLELGDSAVYFCASSLVHRAKGTEAFFGQGTRLTVV.